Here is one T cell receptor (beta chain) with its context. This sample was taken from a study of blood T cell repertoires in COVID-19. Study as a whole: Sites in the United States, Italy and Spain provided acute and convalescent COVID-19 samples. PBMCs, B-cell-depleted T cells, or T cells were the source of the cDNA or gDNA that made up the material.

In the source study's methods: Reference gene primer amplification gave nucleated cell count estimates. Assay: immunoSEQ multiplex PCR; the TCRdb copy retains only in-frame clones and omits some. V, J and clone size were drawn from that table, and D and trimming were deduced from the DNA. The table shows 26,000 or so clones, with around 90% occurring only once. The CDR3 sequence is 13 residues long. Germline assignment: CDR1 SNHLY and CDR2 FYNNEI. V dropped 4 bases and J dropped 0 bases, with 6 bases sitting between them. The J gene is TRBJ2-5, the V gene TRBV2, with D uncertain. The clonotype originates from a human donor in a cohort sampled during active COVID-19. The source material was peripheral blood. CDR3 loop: CASSVQYQETQYF. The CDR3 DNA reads TGTGCCAGCAGTGTACAGTACCAAGAGACCCAGTACTTC.